This is a list of T cell receptor beta chains from one sample in a study of immune cell composition in non-small cell lung cancer. This table comes from immunoSEQ multiplex PCR, and its TCRdb copy is limited to in-frame clones, with some not included. This sample has about 3,100 clones; about 73% occur once, and the top ten carry about 13%. Sequencing was done on a sample of non-adjacent lung tissue. Receptors originate from a human donor with non-small cell lung cancer. The donor label of this sample is uncertain. Each CDR3 is given with its conserved first and last residue. The order of the fields is J gene, D gene, V gene, clone size, CDR3 DNA, CDR3 protein. The D gene is left open where the match is weak. A row's size may be missing; if present it is once, few, many or a size class.

j_call: TRBJ1-2
d_call: NA
v_call: TRBV7-2
clone_size: NA
cdr3_nt: TGTGCCAGCAGCTTAGGCCTCCCAGGGACTTATGGCTACACCTTC
cdr3_aa: CASSLGLPGTYGYTF

j_call: TRBJ1-2
d_call: NA
v_call: TRBV7-2
clone_size: NA
cdr3_nt: TGTGCCAGCGGCCAGGGCCAACTTGGGTACACCTTC
cdr3_aa: CASGQGQLGYTF

j_call: TRBJ2-5
d_call: TRBD1
v_call: TRBV25-1
clone_size: NA
cdr3_nt: TGTGCCAGCGCCGGGGTCCTTGGGACAGGCGGAGAGACCCAGTACTTC
cdr3_aa: CASAGVLGTGGETQYF

j_call: TRBJ1-4
d_call: NA
v_call: TRBV5-6
clone_size: NA
cdr3_nt: TGTGCCAGCAGCTTGGGACAGTTAAATGAAAAACTGTTTTTT
cdr3_aa: CASSLGQLNEKLFF

j_call: TRBJ1-5
d_call: NA
v_call: TRBV11-1
clone_size: NA
cdr3_nt: TGTGCCAGCAGCTTAGGGGGCCAGGTCGGTCAGCCCCAGCATTTT
cdr3_aa: CASSLGGQVGQPQHF

j_call: TRBJ2-2
d_call: NA
v_call: TRBV7-2
clone_size: NA
cdr3_nt: TGTGCCAGCAGCGAAGGACTCCCGAACACCGGGGAGCTGTTTTTT
cdr3_aa: CASSEGLPNTGELFF

j_call: TRBJ1-1
d_call: TRBD1
v_call: TRBV5-1
clone_size: NA
cdr3_nt: TGCGCCAGCAGCGCGGACAGGGGGCTTAGGACTGAAGCTTTCTTT
cdr3_aa: CASSADRGLRTEAFF

j_call: TRBJ2-7
d_call: TRBD2
v_call: TRBV9
clone_size: NA
cdr3_nt: TGTGCCAGCAGCGGAGGGGAGCGGGGCGAGCAGTACTTC
cdr3_aa: CASSGGERGEQYF

j_call: TRBJ2-3
d_call: NA
v_call: TRBV18
clone_size: NA
cdr3_nt: TGTGCCAGCTCACCGTCCAGGGTGCGGAGTACAGATACGCAGTATTTT
cdr3_aa: CASSPSRVRSTDTQYF

j_call: TRBJ2-3
d_call: TRBD2
v_call: TRBV27
clone_size: NA
cdr3_nt: TGTGCCAGCAGTGGACTAGCGGCCCAAGATACGCAGTATTTT
cdr3_aa: CASSGLAAQDTQYF

j_call: TRBJ2-3
d_call: NA
v_call: TRBV15
clone_size: NA
cdr3_nt: TGTGCCACCAGCAGAGATTTAGCGATACCAGATACGCAGTATTTT
cdr3_aa: CATSRDLAIPDTQYF

j_call: TRBJ2-5
d_call: TRBD2
v_call: TRBV5-4
clone_size: NA
cdr3_nt: TGTGCCAGCAGCTTGGGGCTAGCGGGACTCCAAGAGACCCAGTACTTC
cdr3_aa: CASSLGLAGLQETQYF

j_call: TRBJ2-7
d_call: TRBD1
v_call: TRBV10-3
clone_size: NA
cdr3_nt: TGTGCCATCAGCAAAGGACAGGGGCGAGACTACGAGCAGTACTTC
cdr3_aa: CAISKGQGRDYEQYF

j_call: TRBJ2-7
d_call: TRBD2
v_call: TRBV9
clone_size: once
cdr3_nt: TGTGCCAGCAGCCCTTCCCCGGGACTAGGGTACGAGCAGTACTTC
cdr3_aa: CASSPSPGLGYEQYF

j_call: TRBJ2-5
d_call: NA
v_call: TRBV12-5
clone_size: NA
cdr3_nt: TGTGCTAGTGGTTTCGGGGGAGTAGAGACCCAGTACTTC
cdr3_aa: CASGFGGVETQYF

j_call: TRBJ2-2
d_call: TRBD1
v_call: TRBV5-1
clone_size: medium-sized
cdr3_nt: TGCGCCAGCAGCCGGGGACAGCCGGGCCCCCGCTGGGAGCTGTTTTTT
cdr3_aa: CASSRGQPGPRWELFF

j_call: TRBJ1-4
d_call: NA
v_call: TRBV21-1
clone_size: few
cdr3_nt: TGTGCCAGCAGCAAAGTTGGGGACAGGGGGACTACCGCTAATGAAAAACTGTTTTTT
cdr3_aa: CASSKVGDRGTTANEKLFF

j_call: TRBJ1-3
d_call: NA
v_call: TRBV28
clone_size: NA
cdr3_nt: TGTGCCAGCTTCGGGACGACAGGTTCCCGCTCTGGAAACACCATATATTTT
cdr3_aa: CASFGTTGSRSGNTIYF

j_call: TRBJ2-2
d_call: TRBD2
v_call: TRBV18
clone_size: NA
cdr3_nt: TGTGCCAGCTCACCGGGACTAGCGGGAGACACCGGGGAGCTGTTTTTT
cdr3_aa: CASSPGLAGDTGELFF

j_call: TRBJ2-3
d_call: TRBD2
v_call: TRBV28
clone_size: once
cdr3_nt: TGTGCCAGCAGTTTAGCGGGAGGGGGGCCAGATACGCAGTATTTT
cdr3_aa: CASSLAGGGPDTQYF

j_call: TRBJ2-7
d_call: NA
v_call: TRBV19
clone_size: NA
cdr3_nt: TGTGCCAGTAGTATCGGAGGGAGAGACGAGCAGTACTTC
cdr3_aa: CASSIGGRDEQYF

j_call: TRBJ2-7
d_call: TRBD1
v_call: TRBV2
clone_size: NA
cdr3_nt: TGTGCCAGCAGTGAAAGGACAGGGGGCGAGCAGTACTTC
cdr3_aa: CASSERTGGEQYF

j_call: TRBJ2-7
d_call: NA
v_call: TRBV27
clone_size: NA
cdr3_nt: TGTGCCAGCAGTCCCACAGGTCTCTACGAGCAGTACTTC
cdr3_aa: CASSPTGLYEQYF

j_call: TRBJ2-2
d_call: TRBD2
v_call: TRBV6-1
clone_size: few
cdr3_nt: TGTGCCAGCAGTGGCGGACTAGCGGGAAGCACCGGGGAGCTGTTTTTT
cdr3_aa: CASSGGLAGSTGELFF

j_call: TRBJ2-7
d_call: NA
v_call: TRBV27
clone_size: few
cdr3_nt: TGTGCCAGCAGTCCCACGGGTCTTTACGAGCAGTACTTC
cdr3_aa: CASSPTGLYEQYF

j_call: TRBJ2-6
d_call: NA
v_call: TRBV28
clone_size: NA
cdr3_nt: TGTGCCAGCACCCGAGGGACTTACGGGGCCAACGTCCTGACTTTC
cdr3_aa: CASTRGTYGANVLTF

j_call: TRBJ1-4
d_call: TRBD1
v_call: TRBV28
clone_size: NA
cdr3_nt: TGTGCCAGCAGTTTTCAGGGGGTTGAGGGAAAACTGTTTTTT
cdr3_aa: CASSFQGVEGKLFF

j_call: TRBJ2-7
d_call: TRBD2
v_call: TRBV5-1
clone_size: NA
cdr3_nt: TGCGCCAGCAGCTTGGGGCCCCTAGCGGGAGGGAGCTACGAGCAGTACTTC
cdr3_aa: CASSLGPLAGGSYEQYF

j_call: TRBJ2-7
d_call: TRBD1
v_call: TRBV6-6
clone_size: NA
cdr3_nt: TGTGCCAGCAGTTACTCTACGGGACAGGGTTCCTACGAGCAGTACTTC
cdr3_aa: CASSYSTGQGSYEQYF

j_call: TRBJ2-6
d_call: TRBD1
v_call: TRBV14
clone_size: medium-sized
cdr3_nt: TGTGCCAGCAGCCCGACAGGGGTCGGGGCCAACGTCCTGACTTTC
cdr3_aa: CASSPTGVGANVLTF

j_call: TRBJ2-7
d_call: TRBD1
v_call: TRBV2
clone_size: NA
cdr3_nt: TGTGCCAGCAGTCAAACGACAGGGCCCCCCTACGAGCAGTACTTC
cdr3_aa: CASSQTTGPPYEQYF

j_call: TRBJ1-4
d_call: TRBD1
v_call: TRBV14
clone_size: NA
cdr3_nt: TGTGCCAGCAGCCTACTAGGACAGGGGATCGGAAAACTGTTTTTT
cdr3_aa: CASSLLGQGIGKLFF

j_call: TRBJ1-1
d_call: TRBD1
v_call: TRBV29-1
clone_size: NA
cdr3_nt: TGCAGCGCAGCGGACAGGATGAACACTGAAGCTTTCTTT
cdr3_aa: CSAADRMNTEAFF

j_call: TRBJ2-1
d_call: TRBD2
v_call: TRBV29-1
clone_size: NA
cdr3_nt: TGCAGCGCCACGCTGTTAGCGGGAGGGCCGGCGAATGAGCAGTTCTTC
cdr3_aa: CSATLLAGGPANEQFF

j_call: TRBJ2-2
d_call: TRBD1
v_call: TRBV18
clone_size: NA
cdr3_nt: TGTGCCAGCTCGCCGGGACAGGGGATGAAGAACACCGGGGAGCTGTTTTTT
cdr3_aa: CASSPGQGMKNTGELFF

j_call: TRBJ2-3
d_call: TRBD2
v_call: TRBV9
clone_size: NA
cdr3_nt: TGTGCCAGCAGCGTAGAAGCGGGAGGACACACAGATACGCAGTATTTT
cdr3_aa: CASSVEAGGHTDTQYF

j_call: TRBJ2-3
d_call: TRBD2
v_call: TRBV9
clone_size: NA
cdr3_nt: TGTGCCAGCAGCCCTGCGGGAGGTCTCACAGATACGCAGTATTTT
cdr3_aa: CASSPAGGLTDTQYF

j_call: TRBJ2-1
d_call: NA
v_call: TRBV21-1
clone_size: NA
cdr3_nt: TGTGCCAGCAGCCCTGAGAACGGGAGAGCTGAGCAGTTCTTC
cdr3_aa: CASSPENGRAEQFF

j_call: TRBJ2-7
d_call: NA
v_call: TRBV18
clone_size: NA
cdr3_nt: TGTGCCAGCTCACCACCCTCGACTAGCTACGAGCAGTACTTC
cdr3_aa: CASSPPSTSYEQYF

j_call: TRBJ1-5
d_call: NA
v_call: TRBV28
clone_size: NA
cdr3_nt: TGTGCCAGCAGTTTGTCAGGGATAAACCAGCCCCAGCATTTT
cdr3_aa: CASSLSGINQPQHF

j_call: TRBJ2-7
d_call: NA
v_call: TRBV15
clone_size: NA
cdr3_nt: TGTGCCACCAGCAGGAGTAGCCAAGAGCAGTACTTC
cdr3_aa: CATSRSSQEQYF